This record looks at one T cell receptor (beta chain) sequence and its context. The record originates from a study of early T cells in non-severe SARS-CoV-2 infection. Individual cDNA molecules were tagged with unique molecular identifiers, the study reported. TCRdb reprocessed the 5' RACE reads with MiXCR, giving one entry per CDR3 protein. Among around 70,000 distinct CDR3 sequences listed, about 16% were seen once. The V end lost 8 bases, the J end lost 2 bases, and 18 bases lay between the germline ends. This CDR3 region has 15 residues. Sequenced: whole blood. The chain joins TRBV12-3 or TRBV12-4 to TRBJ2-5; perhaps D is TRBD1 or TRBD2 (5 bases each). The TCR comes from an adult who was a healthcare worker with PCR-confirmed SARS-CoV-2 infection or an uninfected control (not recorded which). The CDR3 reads CASLRPGTSQETQYF. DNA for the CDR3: TGTGCCAGCCTTCGGCCCGGGACCTCACAAGAGACCCAGTACTTC.